These 30 T cell receptor beta chains originate from one sample sequenced in a study of blood T cell repertoires in COVID-19. Libraries were prepared by immunoSEQ multiplex PCR; TCRdb keeps only in-frame clonotypes and omits some of them. The data show approximately 250,000 clones, with around 86% seen just once and approximately 8.2% held by the top ten. Sequencing input: peripheral blood. The receptor source for this set is a man aged 40-49 years with active or convalescent COVID-19.

V usage is TRBV2 and J usage is TRBJ1-2; tentatively, D is TRBD1 (6 bases). This CDR3 is built from 14 residues. V lost 4 bases and J 4 bases, leaving 13 bases between the germline ends. Looked up from germline, CDR1 is SNHLY and CDR2 is FYNNEI. This chain's CDR3 is CASSGTGSGYGYTF. The CDR3 bases are TGTGCCAGCAGTGGAACAGGGTCGGGCTATGGCTACACCTTC.

V usage is TRBV7-9 and J usage is TRBJ1-6, with D possibly being TRBD1 (5 bases). Germline assignment: CDR1 SEHNR and CDR2 FQNEAQ (reference sequence). Trimming removed 4 bases at V and 6 bases at J, with 19 bases between. CDR3 size: 17 residues. The CDR3 bases are TGTGCCAGCAGCTCGACCATAGGGGTGCTCTCTAATTCACCCCTCCACTTT. Its protein product is CASSSTIGVLSNSPLHF.

The rearrangement uses TRBV12-3 or TRBV12-4 and TRBJ1-1, with D perhaps TRBD1 (5 bases). This CDR3 comprises 12 residues. Trimming cost V 6 bases and J 5 bases, with 10 bases left between them. CDR3 nucleotide sequence: TGTGCCAGCAGATATTCAGGGACTGAAGCTTTCTTT. Protein sequence: CASRYSGTEAFF.

The J gene is TRBJ2-1, the V gene TRBV5-5, with 7 bases that match TRBD2. J was trimmed by 3 bases and V by 0 bases; bases with no gene match: 0. This CDR3 region has 14 residues. From germline, CDR1 is SGHKS and CDR2 YYEKEE (reference sequence). In DNA, the CDR3 is TGTGCCAGCAGCTTGGGGGACTACTACAATGAGCAGTTCTTC. This translates into CASSLGDYYNEQFF.

This rearrangement joins TRBV3-1 (or the pseudogene TRBV3-2) to TRBJ1-4; TRBD1 matches at 9 bases. The length of the CDR3 is 14 residues. V gave up 2 bases and J gave up 8 bases; unmatched junction bases: 3. Germline CDR1 reads LGHDT; CDR2 reads YNNKEL (reference sequence). CDR3 DNA sequence: TGTGCCAGCAGCCAATCAGGGACAGGGGAAAAACTGTTTTTT. Its protein product is CASSQSGTGEKLFF.

The chain combines TRBV5-1 with TRBJ1-2; 7 nucleotides agree with TRBD1. Germline CDR1 reads SGHRS; CDR2 reads YFSETQ. The J segment lost 2 bases and the V segment lost 4 bases, leaving 5 bases of the junction unmatched. This CDR3 has 14 amino acids. This CDR3 reads CASSPTGTNYGYTF. The DNA of the CDR3 is TGCGCCAGCAGCCCGACAGGGACAAACTATGGCTACACCTTC. Using reference TRBV5-1 and TRBJ1-2 for the parts outside the CDR3, the full variable domain is KAGVTQTPRYLIKTRGQQVTLSCSPISGHRSVSWYQQTPGQGLQFLFEYFSETQRNKGNFPGRFSGRQFSNSRSEMNVSTLELGDSALYLCASSPTGTNYGYTFGSGTRLTVV.

The chain has TRBV7-2 and TRBJ1-6, with no clear D. The CDR3 covers 12 residues. Germline loops: CDR1 SGHTA, CDR2 FQGNSA. Between the trimmed V and J ends, which lost 4 bases and 9 bases, there was a span of 7 bases. As DNA, the CDR3 is TGTGCCAGCAGCTCCCCCCGTTCACCCCTCCACTTT. As protein: CASSSPRSPLHF. Together with reference TRBV7-2 and TRBJ1-6, the CDR3 gives the full variable domain: GAGVSQSPSNKVTEKGKDVELRCDPISGHTALYWYRQSLGQGLEFLIYFQGNSAPDKSGLPSDRFSAERTGGSVSTLTIQRTQQEDSAVYLCASSSPRSPLHFGNGTRLTVT.

In regard to this clone: One end of the junction is discordant with germline, which a read error may explain. This chain uses TRBV27 with TRBJ2-7; D is unresolved. The CDR3 length is 13 residues. Germline V CDR1 and CDR2: MNHEY, SMNVEV (reference sequence). The DNA of the CDR3 is TGTGCCAGCAGTTTCTCAAGCTCCTACGGGCAGTACTTC. Residues: CASSFSSSYGQYF.

V gene TRBV19 combines with J gene TRBJ1-5, with no clear D. Per the germline V gene, CDR1 is LNHDA and CDR2 is SQIVND (reference sequence). CDR3 length equals 14 residues. Trimming pared 0 bases from V and 4 bases from J, leaving 7 bases between. In DNA, the CDR3 is TGTGCCAGTAGTATAGACGAGTTTAATCAGCCCCAGCATTTT. Translating it yields CASSIDEFNQPQHF.

The V and J genes are TRBV7-3 and TRBJ2-1; D unclear. The ends were cut back, 2 bases at V and 2 bases at J, with 10 bases in the middle. The CDR3 loop spans 15 amino acids. Germline V gene data show CDR1 as SGHTA and CDR2 as FQGTGA. In DNA, the CDR3 is TGTGCCAGCAGCTTACGAGCCCCCCCCTACAATGAGCAGTTCTTC. This sequence encodes CASSLRAPPYNEQFF. Supplemented by reference TRBV7-3 and TRBJ2-1, the full variable domain reads GAGVSQTPSNKVTEKGKYVELRCDPISGHTALYWYRQSLGQGPEFLIYFQGTGAADDSGLPNDRFFAVRPEGSVSTLKIQRTERGDSAVYLCASSLRAPPYNEQFFGPGTRLTVL.

The chain joins TRBV6-1 to TRBJ1-2; D might be TRBD1 (5 bases). Germline V gene sequence: CDR1 MNHNS, CDR2 SASEGT. Trimming shortened V by 0 bases and J by 4 bases, and 15 bases separated the two germline ends. The CDR3 covers 16 residues. CDR3 in amino acids: CASSEASGGRGYGYTF. For the CDR3, the DNA is TGTGCCAGCAGTGAAGCCTCGGGGGGTAGAGGCTATGGCTACACCTTC.

This clone was found once. The chain combines TRBV11-2 with TRBJ1-2; 7 bases match TRBD1. The CDR3 length is 14 residues. J gave up 5 bases and V 5 bases, and 8 bases lay outside the gene matches. Germline V gives CDR1 SGHAT, CDR2 FQNNGV. This chain's CDR3 is CASSRGQEDYGYTF. The CDR3 DNA sequence: TGTGCCAGCAGCCGAGGACAGGAAGATTATGGCTACACCTTC. Full variable domain (missing parts from reference TRBV11-2 and TRBJ1-2): EAGVAQSPRYKIIEKRQSVAFWCNPISGHATLYWYQQILGQGPKLLIQFQNNGVVDDSQLPKDRFSAERLKGVDSTLKIQPAKLEDSAVYLCASSRGQEDYGYTFGSGTRLTVV.

This rearrangement joins TRBV4-2 to TRBJ2-7; 7 bases match TRBD2. Germline lookup yields CDR1 LGHNA and CDR2 YNFKEQ. This CDR3 contains 15 residues. Trimming took 4 bases from V and 3 from J; bases not matched to a gene: 9. CDR3 sequence reads: CASSPRAGEGYEQYF. The CDR3 nucleotides read TGTGCCAGCAGCCCGAGGGCGGGAGAAGGCTACGAGCAGTACTTC.

The chain uses TRBV6-5 and TRBJ1-6; D gene unclear. The CDR3 totals 14 residues. Trimming stripped 2 bases from V and 4 bases from J, with 6 bases between. CDR1 is MNHEY, CDR2 SVGAGI, per germline. The CDR3 spells CASSYAQYNSPLHF. CDR3 DNA: TGTGCCAGCAGTTACGCCCAGTATAATTCACCCCTCCACTTT.

The chain recombines TRBV9 with TRBJ1-1, with D perhaps TRBD1 (5 bases). CDR3 length: 13 residues. CDR1 is SGDLS and CDR2 is YYNGEE in the germline V gene. The V and J ends lost 7 bases and 1 base respectively, with 11 bases between them. The CDR3 is CASADTPNTEAFF. Here the CDR3 DNA reads TGTGCCAGCGCGGACACACCGAACACTGAAGCTTTCTTT.

CDR3 region: CASSPGTSSRNEQFF. The CDR3 coding sequence is TGTGCCAGCAGCCCCGGGACTAGCTCGCGCAATGAGCAGTTCTTC. This chain links TRBV7-3 with TRBJ2-1; 9 bases line up with TRBD2. Trimming took 5 bases from V and 6 from J; bases not matched to a gene: 8. Germline loops: CDR1 SGHTA, CDR2 FQGTGA. The CDR3 has 15 amino acids.

With respect to this clone: A junction boundary mismatches the germline segment, possibly from a read error. The chain is built from TRBV27 and TRBJ2-1; weak D call: TRBD2 (7 bases). Germline V gene data show CDR1 as MNHEY and CDR2 as SMNVEV (reference sequence). The CDR3 is 16 amino acids. CDR3 sequence reads: CASSLIGGRNYDEQFF. CDR3 DNA sequence: TGTGCCAGCAGTTTAATCGGGGGGCGAAACTACGATGAGCAGTTCTTC.

This clone was picked up one time. The chain uses TRBV19 and TRBJ1-4; D gene unclear. This CDR3 contains 14 residues. In germline, CDR1 is LNHDA, CDR2 SQIVND (reference sequence). Trimming cost V 2 bases and J 5 bases, with 9 bases left between them. CDR3 DNA sequence: TGTGCCAGTAGTATAATTCGCGGGAATGAAAAACTGTTTTTT. This translates into CASSIIRGNEKLFF.

J is TRBJ1-2 and V is TRBV3-1 (or the pseudogene TRBV3-2), with a possible D match to TRBD1 (5 bases). V lost 0 bases and J lost 2, with 10 bases in between. The CDR3 extends over 15 amino acids. Germline values: CDR1 LGHDT, CDR2 YNNKEL (reference sequence). The CDR3 protein is CASSQDAAGNYGYTF. CDR3 coding DNA: TGTGCCAGCAGCCAAGATGCTGCAGGGAACTATGGCTACACCTTC.

This chain joins TRBV6-5 and TRBJ2-1, with D maybe TRBD2 (5 bases). Trimming removed 3 bases at V and 1 base at J, with 10 bases between. CDR3 length: 15 residues. In germline, CDR1 is MNHEY, CDR2 SVGAGI. The CDR3 is CASSYTEGSYNEQFF. The CDR3 DNA reads as TGTGCCAGCAGTTATACAGAGGGTTCCTACAATGAGCAGTTCTTC.

The V gene is TRBV19, the J gene TRBJ1-3; perhaps TRBD1 as D (6 bases). The CDR3 sequence is 15 residues long. V was cut by 7 bases and J by 4 bases, with 17 bases left in between. CDR1 and CDR2 (germline): LNHDA, SQIVND (reference sequence). The DNA of the CDR3 is TGTGCCAGTATTCCCAGGCAGGGGTTCGGAAACACCATATATTTT. This sequence encodes CASIPRQGFGNTIYF.

The chain uses TRBV28 and TRBJ2-7, with D possibly matching TRBD1 (6 bases). The CDR3 length is 14 residues. V lost 5 bases to trimming and J lost 1 base, with 12 bases between them. Per the germline V gene, CDR1 is MDHEN and CDR2 is SYDVKM. For the CDR3, the DNA is TGTGCCAGCAGTCCGTCGGACAGATCCTACGAGCAGTACTTC. Translation gives CASSPSDRSYEQYF.

The chain is built from TRBV6-5 and TRBJ2-7; D unclear. The germline gives CDR1 MNHEY, CDR2 SVGAGI. Trimming took off 3 bases at V and 0 bases at J, with 6 bases between the two ends. This CDR3 region has 13 residues. In DNA, the CDR3 is TGTGCCAGCAGTTATTCAGACTCCTACGAGCAGTACTTC. It encodes CASSYSDSYEQYF.

This clone was picked up one time. CDR3 sequence: CAISVSGSKGEQYF. CDR3 nucleotide sequence: TGTGCCATCAGTGTGAGCGGGAGTAAAGGCGAGCAGTACTTC. The chain combines TRBV10-3 with TRBJ2-7; 8 bases align to TRBD2. Germline V gene data show CDR1 as ENHRY and CDR2 as SYGVKD. This CDR3 spans 14 amino acids. Trimming cost V 4 bases and J 6 bases; bases outside gene matches: 8.

The chain combines TRBV5-6 with TRBJ1-2, with D perhaps matching TRBD1 (5 bases). The length of the CDR3 is 13 residues. Germline values: CDR1 SGHDT, CDR2 YYEEEE. V was pared by 2 bases and J by 4 bases, with 9 bases between. This CDR3 is CASSFPGGYGYTF. The CDR3, as DNA: TGTGCCAGCAGCTTCCCCGGGGGCTATGGCTACACCTTC.

The chain is built from TRBV27 and TRBJ1-2; 7 bases fit TRBD1. V lost 5 bases, J lost 4 bases, and 7 bases stayed unmatched. Germline assignment: CDR1 MNHEY and CDR2 SMNVEV (reference sequence). The CDR3 has 14 amino acids. CDR3 residues: CASSQRQGSYGYTF. The DNA for the CDR3 is TGTGCCAGCAGTCAGAGACAGGGTAGCTATGGCTACACCTTC.

The chain employs TRBV4-1 and TRBJ2-7, with TRBD2 matching over 10 bases. V lost 0 bases to trimming and J lost 3 bases; unmatched junction nucleotides: 2. CDR1 MGHRA and CDR2 YSYEKL come from the germline V gene. The CDR3 is 15 amino acids. As DNA, the CDR3 is TGCGCCAGCAGCCAAGAACTAGCGGGGCACTACGAGCAGTACTTC. This codes for CASSQELAGHYEQYF.

This chain connects TRBV29-1 to TRBJ2-7; possible D gene TRBD1, 5 bases. The CDR3 contains 12 residues. Germline V gene data show CDR1 as SQVTM and CDR2 as ANQGSEA. V lost 3 bases and J 2 bases, leaving 8 bases between the germline ends. This CDR3 reads CSVDAGTYEQYF. The CDR3 nucleotides are TGCAGCGTTGACGCAGGGACCTACGAGCAGTACTTC.

This chain connects TRBV29-1 to TRBJ1-2; 8 bases align to TRBD1. V lost 3 bases, J lost 10 bases, and 7 bases stayed unmatched. Germline lookup yields CDR1 SQVTM and CDR2 ANQGSEA. The CDR3 covers 12 residues. The CDR3 here is CSVEVRGLVYTF. In DNA, the CDR3 is TGCAGCGTTGAGGTCAGGGGGCTCGTCTACACCTTC.

The V gene is TRBV5-4, the J gene TRBJ1-5, with D uncertain. The CDR3 length is 13 residues. V gave up 2 bases and J gave up 3 bases, with 6 bases separating them. CDR1 and CDR2 (germline): SGHNT, YYREEE (reference sequence). Here the CDR3 DNA reads TGTGCCAGCAGCTTCGGTAACAATCAGCCCCAGCATTTT. This gives the protein CASSFGNNQPQHF. The whole variable domain, remainder taken from reference TRBV5-4 and TRBJ1-5, is ETGVTQSPTHLIKTRGQQVTLRCSSQSGHNTVSWYQQALGQGPQFIFQYYREEENGRGNFPPRFSGLQFPNYSSELNVNALELDDSALYLCASSFGNNQPQHFGDGTRLSIL.